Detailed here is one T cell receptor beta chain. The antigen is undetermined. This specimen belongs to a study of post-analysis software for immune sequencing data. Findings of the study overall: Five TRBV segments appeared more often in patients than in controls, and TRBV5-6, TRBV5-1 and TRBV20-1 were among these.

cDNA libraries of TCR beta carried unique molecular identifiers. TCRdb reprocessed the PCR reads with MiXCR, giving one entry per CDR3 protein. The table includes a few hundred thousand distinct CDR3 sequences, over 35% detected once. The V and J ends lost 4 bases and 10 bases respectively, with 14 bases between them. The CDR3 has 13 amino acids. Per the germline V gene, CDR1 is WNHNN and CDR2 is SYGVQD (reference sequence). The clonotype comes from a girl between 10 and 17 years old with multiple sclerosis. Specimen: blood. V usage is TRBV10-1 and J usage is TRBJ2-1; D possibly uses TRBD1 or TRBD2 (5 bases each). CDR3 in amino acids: CASSVVTRGEQFF. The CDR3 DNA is TGCGCCAGCAGTGTCGTAACTAGGGGAGAGCAGTTCTTC.